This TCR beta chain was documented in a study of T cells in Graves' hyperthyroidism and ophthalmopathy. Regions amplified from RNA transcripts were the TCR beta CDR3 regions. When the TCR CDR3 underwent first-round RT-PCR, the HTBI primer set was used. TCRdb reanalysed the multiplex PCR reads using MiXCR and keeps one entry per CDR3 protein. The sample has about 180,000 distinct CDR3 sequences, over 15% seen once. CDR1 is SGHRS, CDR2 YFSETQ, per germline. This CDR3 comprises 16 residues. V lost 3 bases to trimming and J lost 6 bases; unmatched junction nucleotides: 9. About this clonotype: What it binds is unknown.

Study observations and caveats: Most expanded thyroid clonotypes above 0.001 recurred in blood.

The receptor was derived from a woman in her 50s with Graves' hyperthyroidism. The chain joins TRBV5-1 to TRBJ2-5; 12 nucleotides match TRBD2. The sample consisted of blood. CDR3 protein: CASSYLGTSGRKTQYF. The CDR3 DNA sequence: TGCGCCAGCAGCTACCTCGGGACTAGCGGGCGCAAGACCCAGTACTTC.